This record looks at one T cell receptor (beta chain) sequence and its context. This sample was included in a study of blood T cell repertoires in COVID-19. Overall study context: The analysed material was cDNA or gDNA that came from T cells, B-cell-depleted T cells, or PBMCs.

Clinical history as reported by participants underpinned cohort assignment. Resolution of symptoms, clearance, or two negative PCRs was present in recovered Cohort 3 donors. As originally analysed: Estimation of nucleated cell counts was performed using reference gene primer amplification. Some clones are missing from TCRdb's copy, which holds only in-frame ones; the method was immunoSEQ multiplex PCR. The V and J calls and clone size are taken from that table; D and trimming were inferred from the DNA. The repertoire holds roughly 500,000 clones, with around 85% as singletons. Germline loops: CDR1 MNHEY, CDR2 SMNVEV (reference sequence). The CDR3 has 15 amino acids. Trimming shortened V by 10 bases and J by 7 bases, and 23 bases separated the two germline ends.

This receptor was taken from a woman aged 55-69 years who had recovered from COVID-19. Material: PBMCs or T cells enriched from blood (not recorded which). The chain joins TRBV27 to TRBJ2-1; possible D gene TRBD1, 6 bases. CDR3 nucleotides: TGTGCCAACTATCAGGGGACCCTACATGGGAATGAGCAGTTCTTC. Translated, it gives CANYQGTLHGNEQFF.